This TCR beta chain was captured by sequencing in a study of blood T cell repertoires in COVID-19. Looking at the study overall: Collection of acute and convalescent COVID-19 samples took place in the United States, Italy and Spain. PBMCs, B-cell-depleted T cells, or T cells were the source of the cDNA or gDNA that made up the material.

V shed 1 base and J shed 11 bases, with 14 bases lying between them. This CDR3 has 13 residues. Germline V gene lookup returns CDR1 SGHNT and CDR2 YENEEA. Authors' processing steps: Reference gene primer amplification gave estimated nucleated cell counts. TCRdb keeps only in-frame clones here, not all; method: immunoSEQ multiplex PCR. V and J calls and clone size follow that table, whereas D and trimming were derived from the DNA. The top ten clones hold about 4% of a sample with fewer than 250,000 clones, 70% to 90% of them seen once. The clonotype originates from a man aged 50-59 years with acute or convalescent COVID-19. The chain employs TRBV11-3 and TRBJ1-1; D unresolved. Sequenced: peripheral blood. The CDR3 sequence: CASSLGRGGNAFF. In nucleotides, the CDR3 is TGTGCCAGCAGCTTAGGCCGGGGAGGAAACGCTTTCTTT.